A single sample gave rise to the 17 T cell receptor beta chains below, sequenced in a study of Graves' ophthalmopathy and Graves' hyperthyroidism. RNA transcripts served as template for amplifying TCR beta CDR3 sequences. The workflow started with a first-round RT-PCR run with HTBI primers and then moved on to a second-round multiplex PCR. TCRdb reprocessed the multiplex PCR reads with MiXCR, giving one entry per CDR3 protein. Of about 700,000 distinct CDR3 sequences listed, approximately 40% are singletons. The source material was peripheral blood. The receptor source for this set is an adult man with Graves' ophthalmopathy.

The CDR3: CAKDRRNSPLHF. DNA for the CDR3: TGTGCTAAGGACAGAAGAAATTCACCCCTCCACTTT. The chain joins TRBV25-1 to TRBJ1-6; D is perhaps TRBD1 (6 bases). Germline assignment: CDR1 MGHDK and CDR2 SYGVNS. This CDR3 has 12 residues.

V gene TRBV12-3 or TRBV12-4 combines with J gene TRBJ1-5, with 9 bases that match TRBD1. J was trimmed by 5 bases and V by 2 bases; bases with no gene match: 4. The CDR3 length is 15 residues. The CDR3 coding sequence is TGTGCCAGCAGTTTAACTCGGACAGGGGATCAGCCCCAGCATTTT. As protein: CASSLTRTGDQPQHF.

This clonotype was detected many times. The chain couples TRBV15 to TRBJ2-6, with D unresolved. V was cut by 0 bases and J by 3 bases, with 9 bases left in between. CDR3 length: 16 amino acids. From germline, CDR1 is LNHNV and CDR2 YYDKDF (reference sequence). Here the CDR3 reads CATSRDMGNGANVLTF. The CDR3 DNA follows: TGTGCCACCAGCAGAGATATGGGTAATGGGGCCAACGTCCTGACTTTC. Full variable domain (outside the CDR3, taken from reference TRBV15 and TRBJ2-6): DAMVIQNPRYQVTQFGKPVTLSCSQTLNHNVMYWYQQKSSQAPKLLFHYYDKDFNNEADTPDNFQSRRPNTSFCFLDIRSPGLGDTAMYLCATSRDMGNGANVLTFGAGSRLTVL.

On this clonotype: Just one base apart from a much larger clone, this may be a read error. This rearrangement joins TRBV9 to TRBJ2-6, with D perhaps assigned TRBD1 or TRBD2 (6 bases each). The CDR3 is 18 residues long. Germline CDR1 reads SGDLS; CDR2 reads YYNGEE. The CDR3 spells CASRVIPGGVSGANVLTF. CDR3 bases: TGTGCCAGCCGCGTAATTCCCGGGGGCGTCTCTGGGGCCAACGTCCTGACTTTC.

At least ten counts were recorded for this clonotype. The V gene is TRBV2, the J gene TRBJ1-2; possibly TRBD1 for D (5 bases). CDR1 SNHLY and CDR2 FYNNEI come from the germline V gene. The CDR3 length is 13 residues. Trimming took off 3 bases at V and 7 bases at J, with 12 bases between the two ends. CDR3 nucleotides: TGTGCCAGCAGTGAGGGGGGAATAATTGGCTACACCTTC. This codes for CASSEGGIIGYTF.

Note on this clonotype: A much larger clone differs by one base, so this may be a read error. V is TRBV20-1 and J is TRBJ1-1; D is uncertain. The CDR3 covers 11 residues. Trimming pared 4 bases from V and 4 bases from J, leaving 7 bases between. Germline-derived CDR1 and CDR2 are DFQATT and SNEGSKA (reference sequence). The CDR3 sequence is CSAIRVTEAFF. CDR3 sequence (DNA): TGCAGTGCTATTAGGGTCACTGAAGCTTTCTTT.

The rearrangement links TRBV10-3 to TRBJ2-5; tentatively, D is TRBD2 (5 bases). CDR1 is ENHRY and CDR2 is SYGVKD in the germline V gene. The V end lost 5 bases, the J end lost 2 bases, and 21 bases lay between the germline ends. This CDR3 region has 17 residues. This chain's CDR3 is CAISLLGSGERQETQYF. CDR3 nucleotide sequence: TGTGCCATCAGTTTACTTGGCAGCGGAGAAAGACAAGAGACCCAGTACTTC.

CDR3 in amino acids: CATRDVNSGNTIYF. CDR3 nucleotides: TGTGCCACGCGAGACGTAAACTCTGGAAACACCATATATTTT. The V call is TRBV10-3, the J call TRBJ1-3; D is undetermined. V was cut by 10 bases and J by 0 bases, with 13 bases left in between. CDR1 is ENHRY, CDR2 SYGVKD, per germline. The CDR3 spans 14 residues.

This chain uses TRBV9 with TRBJ1-4, with D maybe TRBD1 (6 bases). Trimming took off 3 bases at V and 0 bases at J, with 9 bases between the two ends. CDR1 and CDR2 from the germline V gene are SGDLS and YYNGEE. The CDR3 is 15 amino acids. The CDR3 nucleotides read TGTGCCAGCAGCGGCACAGGGACAACTAATGAAAAACTGTTTTTT. It is translated as CASSGTGTTNEKLFF.

As for this clonotype: A much larger clone lies a single base off, so this may be a read error. CDR3 region: CAISPGTGNSPLHF. As DNA, the CDR3 is TGTGCCATCAGTCCCGGGACAGGGAATTCACCCCTCCACTTT. V usage is TRBV10-3 and J usage is TRBJ1-6; 9 bases fit TRBD1. The J segment lost 7 bases and the V segment lost 5 bases, leaving 3 bases of the junction unmatched. Germline V gene data show CDR1 as ENHRY and CDR2 as SYGVKD. The CDR3 is made up of 14 amino acids.

This clonotype was observed at least ten times. DNA of the CDR3: TGTGCCACCAGCAGAGTAGGGCAAAATTCACCCCTCCACTTT. Its translation is CATSRVGQNSPLHF. The chain uses TRBV15 and TRBJ1-6; D ambiguous. Deletions cut 1 base from V and 7 bases from J, with 8 bases between. The CDR3 is 14 residues long. Per germline, CDR1 LNHNV and CDR2 YYDKDF (reference sequence). Supplemented by reference TRBV15 and TRBJ1-6, the full variable domain reads DAMVIQNPRYQVTQFGKPVTLSCSQTLNHNVMYWYQQKSSQAPKLLFHYYDKDFNNEADTPDNFQSRRPNTSFCFLDIRSPGLGDTAMYLCATSRVGQNSPLHFGNGTRLTVT.

V gene TRBV6-2 or TRBV6-3 combines with J gene TRBJ2-5, with a weak D call TRBD2 (5 bases). V lost 6 bases to trimming and J lost 9 bases, with 14 bases between them. This CDR3 is 12 amino acids long. CDR1 and CDR2 from the germline V gene are MNHEY and SVGEGT. Here the CDR3 reads CASSDPKRAQYF. The CDR3 DNA reads as TGTGCCAGCAGCGACCCCAAGAGGGCCCAGTACTTC.

V usage is TRBV9 and J usage is TRBJ1-2, with 9 bases aligning to TRBD1. Germline values: CDR1 SGDLS, CDR2 YYNGEE. The CDR3 is 12 residues long. Trimming removed 9 bases from V and 8 bases from J; junction bases left unmatched: 8. CDR3 loop: CATLQGAAGYTF. In DNA, the CDR3 is TGTGCCACACTACAGGGGGCGGCGGGCTACACCTTC.

The rearrangement joins TRBV10-3 to TRBJ2-5; unclear D gene. CDR3 length equals 13 residues. Germline lookup yields CDR1 ENHRY and CDR2 SYGVKD. Trimming left V 10 bases short and J 5 bases short, with 17 bases between. This chain's CDR3 is CASRKPPEETQYF. CDR3 nucleotide sequence: TGTGCCAGCCGAAAGCCCCCAGAGGAGACCCAGTACTTC.

This sequence joins TRBV24-1 and TRBJ1-5; 10 bases line up with TRBD1. This CDR3 has 15 residues. CDR1 KGHDR and CDR2 SFDVKD come from the germline V gene. The V gene end was trimmed by 4 bases and the J gene end by 9 bases; junction bases not matched to a gene: 8. CDR3 region: CATSDPGTGVLPQHF. For the CDR3, the DNA is TGTGCCACCAGTGACCCAGGGACAGGGGTTTTGCCCCAGCATTTT.

This clonotype was detected ten times or more. The CDR3 reads CASSPLSGPPSYEQYF. The CDR3 coding sequence is TGTGCCAGCAGCCCTCTTAGCGGGCCACCCTCCTACGAGCAGTACTTC. The chain uses TRBV7-2 and TRBJ2-7; 7 nucleotides align to TRBD2. Per germline, CDR1 SGHTA and CDR2 FQGNSA. The V and J ends lost 5 bases and 0 bases, in that order; junction bases with no gene match: 10. The CDR3 length is 16 residues.

This clonotype has a single count. The J gene is TRBJ1-2, the V gene TRBV29-1; TRBD1 matches at 10 bases. Germline V gene lookup returns CDR1 SQVTM and CDR2 ANQGSEA. The CDR3 runs to 15 residues. The ends lost 3 bases at V and 7 bases at J; junction bases unmatched: 11. Written as DNA, the CDR3 is TGCAGCGTTGAGGGACAGGGGATTTTGAGTCTTGGCTACACCTTC. Translating gives CSVEGQGILSLGYTF.